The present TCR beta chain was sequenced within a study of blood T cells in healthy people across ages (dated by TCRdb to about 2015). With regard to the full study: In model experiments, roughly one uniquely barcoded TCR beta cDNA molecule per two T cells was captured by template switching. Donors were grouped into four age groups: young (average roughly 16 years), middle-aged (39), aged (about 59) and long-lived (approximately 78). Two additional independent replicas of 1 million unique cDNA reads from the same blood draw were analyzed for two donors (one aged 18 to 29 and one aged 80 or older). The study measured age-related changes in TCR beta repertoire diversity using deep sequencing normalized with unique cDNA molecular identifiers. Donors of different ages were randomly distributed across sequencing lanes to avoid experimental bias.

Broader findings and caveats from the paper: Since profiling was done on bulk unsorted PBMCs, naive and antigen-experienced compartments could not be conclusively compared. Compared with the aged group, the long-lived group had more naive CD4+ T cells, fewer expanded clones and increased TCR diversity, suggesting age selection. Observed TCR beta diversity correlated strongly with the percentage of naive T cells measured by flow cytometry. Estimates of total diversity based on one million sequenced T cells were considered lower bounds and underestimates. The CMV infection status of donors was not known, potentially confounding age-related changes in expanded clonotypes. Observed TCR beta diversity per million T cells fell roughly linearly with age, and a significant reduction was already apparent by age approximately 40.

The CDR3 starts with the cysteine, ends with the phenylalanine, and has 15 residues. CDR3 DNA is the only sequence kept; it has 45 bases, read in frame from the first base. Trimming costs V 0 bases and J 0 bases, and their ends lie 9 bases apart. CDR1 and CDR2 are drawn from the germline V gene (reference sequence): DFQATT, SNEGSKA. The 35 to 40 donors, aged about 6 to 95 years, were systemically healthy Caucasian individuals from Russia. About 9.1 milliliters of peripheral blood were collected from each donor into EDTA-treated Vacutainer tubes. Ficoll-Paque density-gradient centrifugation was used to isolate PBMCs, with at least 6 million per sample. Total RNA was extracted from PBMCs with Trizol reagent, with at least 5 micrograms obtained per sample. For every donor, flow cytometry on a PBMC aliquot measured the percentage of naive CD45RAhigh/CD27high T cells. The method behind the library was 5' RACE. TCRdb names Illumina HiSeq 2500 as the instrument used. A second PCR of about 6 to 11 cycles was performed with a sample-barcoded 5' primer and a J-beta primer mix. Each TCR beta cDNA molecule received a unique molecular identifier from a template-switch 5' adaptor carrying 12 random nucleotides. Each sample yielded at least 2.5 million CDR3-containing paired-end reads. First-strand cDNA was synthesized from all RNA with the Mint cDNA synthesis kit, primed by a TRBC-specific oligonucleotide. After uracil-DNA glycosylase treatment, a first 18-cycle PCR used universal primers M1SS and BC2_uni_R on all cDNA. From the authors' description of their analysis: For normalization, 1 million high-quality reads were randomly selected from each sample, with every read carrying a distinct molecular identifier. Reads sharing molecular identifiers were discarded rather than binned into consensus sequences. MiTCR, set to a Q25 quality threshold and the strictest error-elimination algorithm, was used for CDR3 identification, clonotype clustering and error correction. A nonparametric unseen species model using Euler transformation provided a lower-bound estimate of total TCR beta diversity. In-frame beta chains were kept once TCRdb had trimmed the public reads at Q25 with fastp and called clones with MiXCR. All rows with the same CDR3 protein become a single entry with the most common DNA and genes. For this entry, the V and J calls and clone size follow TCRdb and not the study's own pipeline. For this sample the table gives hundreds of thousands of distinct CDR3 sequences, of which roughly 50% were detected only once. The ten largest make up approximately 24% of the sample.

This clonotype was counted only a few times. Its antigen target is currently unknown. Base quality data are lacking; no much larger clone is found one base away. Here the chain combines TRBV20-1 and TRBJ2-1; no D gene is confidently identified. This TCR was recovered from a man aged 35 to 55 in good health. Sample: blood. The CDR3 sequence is CSARDGTTSYNEQFF. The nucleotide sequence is TGCAGTGCTAGAGATGGAACTACCTCCTACAATGAGCAGTTCTTC.